Shown below are 7 T cell receptor beta chains from a single sample sequenced in a study of cytomegalovirus exposure and HLA in healthy donors. Researchers ran the PCR with 60 Vbeta and 13 Jbeta primers. Measured with immunoSEQ multiplex PCR; TCRdb has only the in-frame clones, and not every one. The data hold approximately 120,000 clones, with 76% observed a single time. Material for sequencing was PBMCs. The source of these receptors is a woman in her forties or fifties in good health and CMV-seropositive.

The chain employs TRBV5-4 and TRBJ2-5; TRBD2 aligns across 13 bases. Germline trimming cut 3 bases from V and 7 bases from J; bases unmatched to any gene: 6. The CDR3 sequence is 15 residues long. Per germline, CDR1 SGHNT and CDR2 YYREEE (reference sequence). CDR3 region: CASSSWTSGGRTQYF. The CDR3 DNA reads as TGTGCCAGCAGCTCCTGGACTAGCGGGGGACGGACCCAGTACTTC.

The chain joins TRBV2 to TRBJ1-6; 7 nucleotides line up with TRBD1. The CDR3 contains 16 residues. Germline V gene data show CDR1 as SNHLY and CDR2 as FYNNEI. J lost 6 bases, V lost 3 bases, and 8 bases had no gene match. This CDR3 is CASSEGSYRGNSPLHF. The CDR3 DNA follows: TGTGCCAGCAGTGAGGGTAGTTACAGGGGTAATTCACCCCTCCACTTT. The whole variable domain, filled in from reference TRBV2 and TRBJ1-6, reads EPEVTQTPSHQVTQMGQEVILRCVPISNHLYFYWYRQILGQKVEFLVSFYNNEISEKSEIFDDQFSVERPDGSNFTLKIRSTKLEDSAMYFCASSEGSYRGNSPLHFGNGTRLTVT.

This rearrangement joins TRBV9 to TRBJ2-7; tentatively, D is TRBD2 (6 bases). CDR1 and CDR2 from the germline V gene are SGDLS and YYNGEE. V shed 3 bases and J shed 0 bases, with 13 bases lying between them. CDR3 length equals 15 residues. CDR3 coding DNA: TGTGCCAGCAGCGCGTCGGCGGGGACCTCCTACGAGCAGTACTTC. Protein product: CASSASAGTSYEQYF.

This clone was observed a few times. The J gene is TRBJ2-6, the V gene TRBV5-4, with 14 nucleotides matching TRBD2. Unmatched junction bases numbered 6, after V lost 3 bases and J lost 4 bases. From germline, CDR1 is SGHNT and CDR2 YYREEE (reference sequence). CDR3 size: 18 residues. The CDR3 protein is CASSSATSGRAGANVLTF. As DNA, the CDR3 is TGTGCCAGCAGCTCCGCGACTAGCGGGAGGGCAGGGGCCAACGTCCTGACTTTC.

The genes are TRBV5-1 and TRBJ1-2, with unresolved D. Between the trimmed V and J ends, which lost 1 base and 2 bases, there was a span of 6 bases. The CDR3 sequence is 13 residues long. CDR1 SGHRS and CDR2 YFSETQ come from the germline V gene. The CDR3 nucleotides are TGCGCCAGCAGCTTGCTGGAGAACTATGGCTACACCTTC. As protein: CASSLLENYGYTF.

The chain uses TRBV25-1 and TRBJ2-1; D is perhaps TRBD2 (7 bases). This CDR3 is built from 16 residues. The V and J ends lost 2 bases and 3 bases respectively, with 14 bases between them. The germline CDR1 and CDR2 sequences are MGHDK and SYGVNS. CDR3 loop: CASSEGGGRSYNEQFF. The CDR3 DNA reads as TGTGCCAGCAGTGAAGGGGGGGGGCGTAGCTACAATGAGCAGTTCTTC.

The V and J genes are TRBV15 and TRBJ1-2, with 7 bases identical to TRBD1. The CDR3 runs 15 residues. The trim removed 1 base at V and 8 bases at J, leaving 10 bases unmatched. The germline V gene encodes CDR1 LNHNV and CDR2 YYDKDF (reference sequence). The CDR3 reads CATSRGGQDMGGYTF. CDR3 in DNA: TGTGCCACCAGCAGAGGAGGACAGGACATGGGAGGCTACACCTTC.